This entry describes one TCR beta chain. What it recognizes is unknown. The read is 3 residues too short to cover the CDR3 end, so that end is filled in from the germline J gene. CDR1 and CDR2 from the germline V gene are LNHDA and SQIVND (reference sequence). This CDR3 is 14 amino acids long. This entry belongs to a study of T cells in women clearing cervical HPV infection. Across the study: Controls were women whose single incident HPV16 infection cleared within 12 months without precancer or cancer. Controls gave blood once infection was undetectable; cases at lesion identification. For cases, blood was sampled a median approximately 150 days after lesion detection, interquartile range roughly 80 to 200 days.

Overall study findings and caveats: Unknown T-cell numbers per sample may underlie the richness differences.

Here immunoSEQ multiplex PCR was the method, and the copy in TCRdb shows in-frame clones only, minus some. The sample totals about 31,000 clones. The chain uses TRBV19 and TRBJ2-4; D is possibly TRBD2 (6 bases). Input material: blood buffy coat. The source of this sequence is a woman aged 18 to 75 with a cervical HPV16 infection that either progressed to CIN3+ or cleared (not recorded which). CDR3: CASTLVGGNYGQYF. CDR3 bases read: TGTGCCAGTACCCTCGTGGGGGGTAACTATGGT.